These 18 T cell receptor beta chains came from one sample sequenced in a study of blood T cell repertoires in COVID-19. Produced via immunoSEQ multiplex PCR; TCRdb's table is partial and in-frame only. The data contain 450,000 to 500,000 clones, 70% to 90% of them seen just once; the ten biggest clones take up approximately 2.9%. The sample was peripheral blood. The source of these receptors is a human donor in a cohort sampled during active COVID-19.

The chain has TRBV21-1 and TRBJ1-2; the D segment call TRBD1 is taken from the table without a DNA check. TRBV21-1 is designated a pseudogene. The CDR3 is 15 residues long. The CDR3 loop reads CASRGQGNRNYGYTF. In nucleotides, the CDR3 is TGTGCCAGCAGAGGACAGGGAAATAGGAACTATGGCTACACCTTC.

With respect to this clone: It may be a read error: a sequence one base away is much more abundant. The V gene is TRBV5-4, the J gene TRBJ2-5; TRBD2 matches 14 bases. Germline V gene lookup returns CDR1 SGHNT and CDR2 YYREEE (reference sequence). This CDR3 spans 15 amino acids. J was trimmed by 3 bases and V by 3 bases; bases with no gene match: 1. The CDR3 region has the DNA TGTGCCAGCAGCTCGGGACTAGCGGGAGAAGAGACCCAGTACTTC. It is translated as CASSSGLAGEETQYF. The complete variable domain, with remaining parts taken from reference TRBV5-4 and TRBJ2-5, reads ETGVTQSPTHLIKTRGQQVTLRCSSQSGHNTVSWYQQALGQGPQFIFQYYREEENGRGNFPPRFSGLQFPNYSSELNVNALELDDSALYLCASSSGLAGEETQYFGPGTRLLVL.

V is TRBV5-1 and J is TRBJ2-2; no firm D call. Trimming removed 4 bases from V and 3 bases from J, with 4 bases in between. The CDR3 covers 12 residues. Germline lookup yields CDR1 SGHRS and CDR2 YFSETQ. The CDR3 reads CASSPYTGELFF. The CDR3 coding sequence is TGCGCCAGCAGCCCCTACACCGGGGAGCTGTTTTTT.

The DNA for the CDR3 is TGTGCCAGCAGCTTAGTTGTCGCTTTGGGCCACGAGCAGTACTTC. Translated, it gives CASSLVVALGHEQYF. The chain joins TRBV7-2 to TRBJ2-7; the D is unclear. V lost 1 base to trimming and J lost 5 bases, with 15 bases between them. Germline lookup yields CDR1 SGHTA and CDR2 FQGNSA. The CDR3 is 15 residues long.

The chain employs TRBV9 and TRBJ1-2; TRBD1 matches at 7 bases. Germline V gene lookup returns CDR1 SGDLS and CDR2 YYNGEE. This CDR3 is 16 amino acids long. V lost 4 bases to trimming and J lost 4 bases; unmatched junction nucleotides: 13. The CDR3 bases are TGTGCCAGCAGCTCCCTAGAGACAGGGAGATCCTATGGCTACACCTTC. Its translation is CASSSLETGRSYGYTF.

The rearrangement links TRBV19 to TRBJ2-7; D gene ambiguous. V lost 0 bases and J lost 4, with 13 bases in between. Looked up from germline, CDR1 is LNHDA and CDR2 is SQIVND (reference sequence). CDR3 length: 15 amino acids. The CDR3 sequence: CASSIERKPLYEQYF. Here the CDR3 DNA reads TGTGCCAGTAGTATAGAGAGGAAACCTCTGTACGAGCAGTACTTC.

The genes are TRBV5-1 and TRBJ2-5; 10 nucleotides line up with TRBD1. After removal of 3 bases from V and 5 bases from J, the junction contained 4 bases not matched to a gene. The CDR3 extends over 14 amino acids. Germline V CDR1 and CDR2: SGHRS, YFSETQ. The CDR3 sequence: CASSSRTGGETQYF. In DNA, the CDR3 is TGCGCCAGCAGCTCCAGGACAGGGGGGGAGACCCAGTACTTC.

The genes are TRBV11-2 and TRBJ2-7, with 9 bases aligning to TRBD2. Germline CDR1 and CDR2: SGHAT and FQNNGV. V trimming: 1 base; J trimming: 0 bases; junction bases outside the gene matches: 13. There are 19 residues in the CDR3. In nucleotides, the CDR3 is TGTGCCAGCAGCTTAGTCGGTTTGAGCGGGGGGCGTTTCTCCTACGAGCAGTACTTC. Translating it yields CASSLVGLSGGRFSYEQYF.

This chain's CDR3 is CAIGTSADTQYF. The CDR3 region has the DNA TGTGCCATTGGGACTAGCGCAGATACGCAGTATTTT. The chain couples TRBV6-5 to TRBJ2-3; TRBD2 matches at 10 bases. Germline CDR1 reads MNHEY; CDR2 reads SVGAGI. The CDR3 extends over 12 amino acids. With V trimmed by 10 bases and J by 4 bases, 2 bases remained unmatched.

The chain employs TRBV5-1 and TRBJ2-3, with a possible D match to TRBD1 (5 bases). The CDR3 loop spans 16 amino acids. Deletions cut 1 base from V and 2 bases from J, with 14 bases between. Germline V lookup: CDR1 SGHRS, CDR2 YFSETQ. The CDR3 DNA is TGCGCCAGCAGCTTGCTGAGGACATACTTCACAGATACGCAGTATTTT. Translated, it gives CASSLLRTYFTDTQYF.

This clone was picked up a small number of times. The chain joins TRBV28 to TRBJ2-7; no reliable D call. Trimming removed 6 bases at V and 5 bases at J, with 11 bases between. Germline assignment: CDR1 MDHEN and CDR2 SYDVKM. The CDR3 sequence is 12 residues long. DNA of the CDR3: TGTGCCAGCAGCCAGCGACCAGACGAGCAGTACTTC. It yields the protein CASSQRPDEQYF.

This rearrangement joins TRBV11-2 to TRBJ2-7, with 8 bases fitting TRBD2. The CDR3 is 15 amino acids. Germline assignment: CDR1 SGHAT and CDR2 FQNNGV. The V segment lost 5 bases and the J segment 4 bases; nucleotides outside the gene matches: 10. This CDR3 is CASSPQRESTYEQYF. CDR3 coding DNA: TGTGCCAGCAGCCCCCAGCGGGAGTCTACGTACGAGCAGTACTTC.

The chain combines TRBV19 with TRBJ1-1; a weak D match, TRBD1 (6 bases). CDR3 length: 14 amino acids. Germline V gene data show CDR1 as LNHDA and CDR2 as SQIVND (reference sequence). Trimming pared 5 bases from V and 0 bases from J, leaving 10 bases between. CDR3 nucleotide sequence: TGTGCCAGTAGTCCCGGGACACTGAACACTGAAGCTTTCTTT. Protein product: CASSPGTLNTEAFF.

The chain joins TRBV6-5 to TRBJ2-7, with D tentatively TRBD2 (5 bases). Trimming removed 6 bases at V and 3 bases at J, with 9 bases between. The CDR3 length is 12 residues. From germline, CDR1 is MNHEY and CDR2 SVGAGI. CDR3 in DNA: TGTGCCAGCAGGAGGGCAGGCTACGAGCAGTACTTC. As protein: CASRRAGYEQYF.

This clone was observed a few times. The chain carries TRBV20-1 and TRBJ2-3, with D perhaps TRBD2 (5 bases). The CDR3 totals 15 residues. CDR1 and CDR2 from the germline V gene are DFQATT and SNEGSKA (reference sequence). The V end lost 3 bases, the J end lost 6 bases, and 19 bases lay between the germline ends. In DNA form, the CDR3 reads TGCAGTGCTAGTAGTTTAGGATGGGAGCTGGATACGCAGTATTTT. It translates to CSASSLGWELDTQYF.

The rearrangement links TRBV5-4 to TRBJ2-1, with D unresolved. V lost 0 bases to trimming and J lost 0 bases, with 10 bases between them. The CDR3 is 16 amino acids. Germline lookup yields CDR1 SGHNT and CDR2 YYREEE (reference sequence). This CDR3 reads CASSLAKRPSYNEQFF. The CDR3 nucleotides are TGTGCCAGCAGCTTGGCGAAGCGCCCCTCCTACAATGAGCAGTTCTTC.

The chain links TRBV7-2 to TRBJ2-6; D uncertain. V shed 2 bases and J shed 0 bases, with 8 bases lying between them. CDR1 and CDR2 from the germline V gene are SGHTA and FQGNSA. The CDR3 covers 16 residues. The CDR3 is CASSLRVSSGANVLTF. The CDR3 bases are TGTGCCAGCAGCTTAAGAGTGTCCTCTGGGGCCAACGTCCTGACTTTC. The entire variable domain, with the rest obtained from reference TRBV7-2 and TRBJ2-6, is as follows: GAGVSQSPSNKVTEKGKDVELRCDPISGHTALYWYRQSLGQGLEFLIYFQGNSAPDKSGLPSDRFSAERTGGSVSTLTIQRTQQEDSAVYLCASSLRVSSGANVLTFGAGSRLTVL.

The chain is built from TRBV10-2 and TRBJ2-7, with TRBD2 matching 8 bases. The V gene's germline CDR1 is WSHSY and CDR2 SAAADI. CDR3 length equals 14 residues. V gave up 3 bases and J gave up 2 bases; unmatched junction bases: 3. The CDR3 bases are TGCGCCAGCAGTGACTCGGGAGGGACCTACGAGCAGTACTTC. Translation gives CASSDSGGTYEQYF.